These 16 T cell receptor beta chains were all obtained from the same sample, sequenced in a study of blood T cell repertoires in COVID-19. Profiled with immunoSEQ multiplex PCR; TCRdb holds only in-frame clones, not every one. Found here are about 40,000 clones, 70% to 90% of them singletons; the top ten hold roughly 18%. The sequencing sample was made of peripheral blood. These receptors were obtained from a man between 45 and 60 years old in a cohort sampled during active COVID-19.

The genes are TRBV9 and TRBJ2-1; D is perhaps TRBD2 (7 bases). The V gene's germline CDR1 is SGDLS and CDR2 YYNGEE. V was pared by 2 bases and J by 3 bases, with 12 bases between. The CDR3 has 15 amino acids. Here the CDR3 DNA reads TGTGCCAGCAGCGTGCGGGGGCTTAACTACAATGAGCAGTTCTTC. Translating gives CASSVRGLNYNEQFF.

The genes are TRBV12-2 and TRBJ2-7; the table gives TRBD2 as D, unverified against the DNA. TRBV12-2 is a documented pseudogene. The CDR3 spans 14 residues. The CDR3 protein is CASRQDWGGREQYV. DNA for the CDR3: TGTGCAAGTCGCCAGGATTGGGGGGGGCGCGAGCAGTACGTC.

The V call is TRBV4-2, the J call TRBJ1-1; D possibly corresponds to TRBD1 (5 bases). The V end was cut by 4 bases, the J end by 1 base, with 13 bases between. This CDR3 has 15 residues. Looked up from germline, CDR1 is LGHNA and CDR2 is YNFKEQ. For the CDR3, the DNA is TGTGCCAGCAGCCCGGACACACGGCCGAACACTGAAGCTTTCTTT. Its protein is CASSPDTRPNTEAFF.

The chain uses TRBV12-3 or TRBV12-4 and TRBJ1-2, with 10 bases lining up with TRBD1. V gave up 10 bases and J gave up 6 bases; unmatched junction bases: 8. This CDR3 comprises 13 residues. The CDR3 region has the DNA TGTGCCACGTCGTGGACAGGGGGGGATGGCTACACCTTC. Translated, it gives CATSWTGGDGYTF.

J is TRBJ1-3 and V is TRBV12-3 or TRBV12-4, with no clear D. The CDR3 runs to 12 residues. Trimming took off 7 bases at V and 4 bases at J, with 8 bases between the two ends. The CDR3, as DNA: TGTGCCAGCACCGCGACAGGAAACACCATATATTTT. Encoded protein: CASTATGNTIYF.

This chain uses TRBV10-2 with TRBJ2-7; 7 positions match TRBD1. Germline CDR1 is WSHSY and CDR2 is SAAADI. The CDR3 sequence is 15 residues long. V gave up 6 bases and J gave up 4 bases; unmatched junction bases: 12. The CDR3 protein is CASRKGAQWLYEQYV. The DNA for the CDR3 is TGCGCCAGCAGGAAGGGGGCGCAATGGTTGTACGAGCAGTACGTC.

The gene calls are TRBV12-5 and TRBJ2-1; the D gene is possibly TRBD2 (5 bases). Trimming left V 3 bases short and J 8 bases short, with 14 bases between. The CDR3 has 14 residues. In germline, CDR1 is LGHNT, CDR2 FRNRAP. The CDR3 reads CASGFTTRLDEQFF. The DNA of the CDR3 is TGTGCTAGTGGTTTTACCACTAGGCTTGATGAGCAGTTCTTC.

This chain uses TRBV7-9 with TRBJ2-1; 8 nucleotides line up with TRBD1. CDR3 length: 19 residues. V gave up 2 bases and J gave up 3 bases; unmatched junction bases: 15. CDR1 and CDR2 from the germline V gene are SEHNR and FQNEAQ (reference sequence). CDR3 sequence reads: CASSLLYFGGQGSYNEQFF. CDR3 in DNA: TGTGCCAGCAGCTTATTGTACTTTGGAGGACAGGGAAGCTACAATGAGCAGTTCTTC.

This clone was seen a handful of times. The chain combines TRBV19 with TRBJ1-3; 7 nucleotides align to TRBD1. J gave up 3 bases and V 5 bases, and 7 bases lay outside the gene matches. Germline V gene data show CDR1 as LNHDA and CDR2 as SQIVND (reference sequence). The CDR3 loop spans 15 amino acids. The CDR3 DNA reads as TGTGCCAGTAGTTCCCGACAGGGATTTGGAAACACCATATATTTT. Residues: CASSSRQGFGNTIYF. Based on the CDR3 plus reference TRBV19 and TRBJ1-3, the full variable domain is DGGITQSPKYLFRKEGQNVTLSCEQNLNHDAMYWYRQDPGQGLRLIYYSQIVNDFQKGDIAEGYSVSREKKESFPLTVTSAQKNPTAFYLCASSSRQGFGNTIYFGEGSWLTVV.

This clone is medium-sized within its sample. The chain carries TRBV19 and TRBJ2-1; 13 nucleotides match TRBD2. This CDR3 has 17 amino acids. V was clipped by 7 bases and J by 4 bases; unmatched bases: 10. The germline V gene has CDR1 LNHDA and CDR2 SQIVND (reference sequence). The CDR3 nucleotides are TGTGCCAGTAAACCGGGACTAGCGGGGCTTAAGTACAATGAGCAGTTCTTC. It encodes CASKPGLAGLKYNEQFF. The full variable domain, its missing parts supplied by reference TRBV19 and TRBJ2-1, is DGGITQSPKYLFRKEGQNVTLSCEQNLNHDAMYWYRQDPGQGLRLIYYSQIVNDFQKGDIAEGYSVSREKKESFPLTVTSAQKNPTAFYLCASKPGLAGLKYNEQFFGPGTRLTVL.

The V call is TRBV7-9, the J call TRBJ1-4, with TRBD1 as a possible D gene (6 bases). V lost 5 bases and J lost 3, with 19 bases in between. The germline V gene has CDR1 SEHNR and CDR2 FQNEAQ (reference sequence). This CDR3 spans 17 amino acids. CDR3 sequence reads: CASSQIMDSKANEKLFF. The DNA for the CDR3 is TGTGCCAGCAGCCAAATTATGGACAGCAAAGCTAATGAAAAACTGTTTTTT.

The V and J genes are TRBV4-1 and TRBJ2-5; D perhaps matches TRBD1 (6 bases). Germline loops: CDR1 MGHRA, CDR2 YSYEKL. CDR3 length: 15 residues. Trimming took off 8 bases at V and 4 bases at J, with 20 bases between the two ends. CDR3 sequence: CASGRGIAGAETQYF. The CDR3 coding sequence is TGCGCCAGCGGCAGGGGTATAGCTGGGGCAGAGACCCAGTACTTC.

This clone was observed a single time. The rearrangement uses TRBV5-4 and TRBJ1-1, with D possibly TRBD1 on 6 matching bases. CDR3 length: 15 residues. Germline lookup yields CDR1 SGHNT and CDR2 YYREEE (reference sequence). Trimming took off 4 bases at V and 0 bases at J, with 13 bases between the two ends. CDR3 DNA: TGTGCCAGCAGCAAAGCGGGACACATGAACACTGAAGCTTTCTTT. The encoded protein is CASSKAGHMNTEAFF.

CDR3 in DNA: TGCGCCAGCAGCCCTCGGAACAGCCAAGAGACCCAGTACTTC. It translates to CASSPRNSQETQYF. This chain joins TRBV4-3 and TRBJ2-5; no clear D. Germline assignment: CDR1 LGHNA and CDR2 YSLEER. V lost 4 bases, J lost 1 base, and 10 bases lay in between. The CDR3 sequence is 14 residues long.

This chain links TRBV3-1 (or the pseudogene TRBV3-2) with TRBJ1-1; TRBD1 is a possible D gene (6 bases). Trimming left V 4 bases short and J 5 bases short, with 20 bases between. Looked up from germline, CDR1 is LGHDT and CDR2 is YNNKEL (reference sequence). CDR3 size: 16 residues. For the CDR3, the DNA is TGTGCCAGCAGCCCTAGGGGGGAGGGGCCGGGAACTGAAGCTTTCTTT. It specifies CASSPRGEGPGTEAFF.

The chain is built from TRBV19 and TRBJ2-1; 9 bases map to TRBD2. The trim removed 5 bases at V and 4 bases at J, leaving 15 bases unmatched. The germline V gene encodes CDR1 LNHDA and CDR2 SQIVND (reference sequence). The CDR3 covers 18 residues. The CDR3 sequence: CASSSPGGSGSPYNEQFF. The CDR3 nucleotides are TGTGCCAGTAGTTCTCCCGGTGGTAGCGGGAGCCCGTACAATGAGCAGTTCTTC.